Listed below are T cell receptor beta chains from one sample, sequenced in a study of blood T cell repertoires in COVID-19. Assay: immunoSEQ multiplex PCR; the TCRdb copy retains only in-frame clones and omits some. The sample yields over 30,000 clones, 90% seen once. Material: peripheral blood. The receptors shown here come from a man between 65 and 85 years old with acute or convalescent COVID-19. Both conserved end residues are part of each CDR3. The D gene is left open where the match is weak. Not all rows give a size; the values are once, few, many and, for expanded clones, a class.

>-|TRBJ2-5|TRBV5-1|few
CASSLSGTSETQYF
TGCGCCAGCAGCTTGTCCGGGACTTCGGAGACCCAGTACTTC
>TRBD2|TRBJ2-3|TRBV19|-
CASSIVGLAGGTDTQYF
TGTGCCAGTAGTATAGTAGGACTAGCGGGAGGTACAGATACGCAGTATTTT
>TRBD1|TRBJ2-7|TRBV7-8|few
CASSTGTGNVYEQYF
TGTGCCAGCAGCACCGGGACAGGGAATGTTTACGAGCAGTACTTC
>TRBD1|TRBJ1-3|TRBV6-5|-
CASIQQGRNTIYF
TGTGCCAGCATTCAACAGGGGAGGAACACCATATATTTT
>TRBD2|TRBJ2-3|TRBV20-1|-
CSAPSGTTQYF
TGCAGTGCGCCTAGCGGGACTACGCAGTATTTT
>TRBD2|TRBJ2-5|TRBV7-3|-
CASSVGLAETQYF
TGTGCCAGCAGCGTAGGACTAGCGGAGACCCAGTACTTC
>TRBD1|TRBJ2-2|TRBV18|-
CASSQGQGPTGELFF
TGTGCCAGCTCACAGGGACAGGGTCCCACCGGGGAGCTGTTTTTT
>-|TRBJ2-3|TRBV7-9|-
CASSLRGSVTDTQYF
TGTGCCAGCAGCTTAAGGGGGAGTGTCACAGATACGCAGTATTTT
>-|TRBJ1-3|TRBV7-2|-
CASSPSPGNTIYF
TGTGCCAGCAGCCCTTCTCCGGGAAACACCATATATTTT
>TRBD2|TRBJ2-7|TRBV18|-
CASSPQLALSSYEQYF
TGTGCCAGCTCACCACAACTAGCGCTGAGCTCCTACGAGCAGTACTTC
>TRBD2|TRBJ2-3|TRBV7-3|-
CASSTGLAGTTQYF
TGTGCCAGCAGCACTGGACTAGCGGGGACTACGCAGTATTTT
>-|TRBJ2-2|TRBV27|-
CASSLSRTMGTGELFF
TGTGCCAGCAGTTTATCTAGGACTATGGGGACCGGGGAGCTGTTTTTT
>-|TRBJ2-3|TRBV19|-
CASSNRGGPDTQYF
TGTGCCAGTAGTAACAGGGGAGGTCCAGATACGCAGTATTTT
>-|TRBJ1-1|TRBV6-2/TRBV6-3|-
CASSYRGNTEAFF
TGTGCCAGCAGTTACCGGGGGAACACTGAAGCTTTCTTT
>-|TRBJ2-3|TRBV7-8|-
CASSPSQGGTQYF
TGTGCCAGCAGCCCATCTCAGGGGGGTACGCAGTATTTT
>TRBD1|TRBJ1-2|TRBV9|-
CASSAQGNYGYTF
TGTGCCAGCAGCGCACAGGGGAACTATGGCTACACCTTC
>TRBD1|TRBJ1-5|TRBV7-2|-
CASSLQGQANQPQHF
TGTGCCAGCAGCCTCCAGGGACAGGCTAATCAGCCCCAGCATTTT
>TRBD1|TRBJ1-4|TRBV6-5|-
CASSPGDREKLFF
TGTGCCAGCAGCCCCGGGGACAGGGAAAAACTGTTTTTT
>-|TRBJ1-6|TRBV7-8|-
CASSGQRAPLHF
TGTGCCAGCAGCGGACAGAGGGCACCCCTCCACTTT
>TRBD2|TRBJ2-7|TRBV25-1|-
CASRPGGGAGYEQYF
TGTGCCAGCAGACCGGGAGGAGGGGCTGGATACGAGCAGTACTTC
>-|TRBJ2-6|TRBV19|-
CASSILGQGVPTAGANVLTF
TGTGCCAGTAGTATTCTTGGACAAGGTGTACCTACGGCTGGGGCCAACGTCCTGACTTTC
>TRBD1|TRBJ1-5|TRBV9|few
CASSTGTGGGQPQHF
TGTGCCAGCAGCACCGGAACAGGGGGCGGTCAGCCCCAGCATTTT
>-|TRBJ2-1|TRBV6-5|-
CASSRGDNEQFF
TGTGCCAGCAGCAGAGGAGACAATGAGCAGTTCTTC
>TRBD2|TRBJ2-5|TRBV5-1|-
CASSYTSGRAPETQYF
TGCGCCAGCAGTTACACTAGCGGGAGGGCCCCAGAGACCCAGTACTTC
>-|TRBJ2-7|TRBV11-3|-
CASSVDNWSDEQYF
TGTGCCAGCAGTGTAGACAACTGGTCCGACGAGCAGTACTTC
>TRBD2|TRBJ2-6|TRBV4-1|-
CASSRIAGSNSGANVLTF
TGCGCCAGCAGCCGAATAGCGGGGTCAAACTCTGGGGCCAACGTCCTGACTTTC
>TRBD2|TRBJ2-1|TRBV5-4|-
CASSPSAAGGYNEQFF
TGTGCCAGCAGCCCATCTGCGGCGGGAGGCTACAATGAGCAGTTCTTC
>-|TRBJ1-6|TRBV18|-
CASSQGVGQNSPLHF
TGTGCCAGCTCACAGGGCGTGGGGCAAAATTCACCCCTCCACTTT
>TRBD1|TRBJ1-2|TRBV15|-
CATSRGPGQGDSGGYTF
TGTGCCACCAGCAGAGGGCCGGGACAGGGGGACTCGGGTGGCTACACCTTC
>TRBD2|TRBJ2-1|TRBV5-1|once
CASSLGLAGLNEQFF
TGCGCCAGCAGCTTGGGACTAGCGGGGCTGAATGAGCAGTTCTTC
>TRBD2|TRBJ2-7|TRBV7-3|once
CASSPVGGRTHEQYF
TGTGCCAGCAGCCCCGTGGGCGGGAGAACCCACGAGCAGTACTTC
>-|TRBJ1-4|TRBV4-2|-
CASSRGGGLVEKLFF
TGTGCCAGCAGCCGCGGGGGGGGGCTCGTTGAAAAACTGTTTTTT
>-|TRBJ2-2|TRBV9|-
CASSVDGQGGSQSGELFF
TGTGCCAGCAGCGTAGACGGACAGGGAGGGAGTCAGTCCGGGGAGCTGTTTTTT
>-|TRBJ1-5|TRBV19|-
CAGAKGIGQPQHF
TGTGCCGGGGCGAAGGGGATAGGGCAGCCCCAGCATTTT
>-|TRBJ1-5|TRBV5-6|-
CASTSRFSNQPQHF
TGTGCCAGCACTTCGCGGTTCAGCAATCAGCCCCAGCATTTT
>TRBD1|TRBJ2-7|TRBV6-5|-
CASSSQGSYEQYF
TGTGCCAGCAGCTCACAGGGGTCCTACGAGCAGTACTTC
>-|TRBJ2-7|TRBV29-1|-
CSVEDSSYEQYF
TGCAGCGTTGAGGACAGCTCCTACGAGCAGTACTTC
>-|TRBJ1-1|TRBV20-1|-
CSASLQGFTEAFF
TGCAGTGCTAGTCTACAGGGTTTCACTGAAGCTTTCTTT
>-|TRBJ1-6|TRBV13|-
CASSFGQQNNSPLHF
TGTGCCAGCAGCTTCGGACAGCAGAATAATTCACCCCTCCACTTT
>-|TRBJ2-3|TRBV7-9|-
CASRRGASTDTQYF
TGTGCCAGCAGGCGTGGGGCTAGCACAGATACGCAGTATTTT
>TRBD2|TRBJ2-3|TRBV27|-
CASSLSGGRAGTDTQYF
TGTGCCAGCAGTTTAAGCGGCGGGAGGGCCGGCACAGATACGCAGTATTTT
>TRBD1|TRBJ1-5|TRBV18|-
CASSPRGPGQPQHF
TGTGCCAGCTCTCCCAGGGGGCCGGGTCAGCCCCAGCATTTT
>TRBD1|TRBJ1-1|TRBV11-3|-
CASSPPGQEYTEAFF
TGTGCCAGCAGCCCACCGGGACAGGAGTACACTGAAGCTTTCTTT
>TRBD1|TRBJ1-4|TRBV5-1|once
CASSLSSGGGNEKLFF
TGCGCCAGCAGCTTGTCGTCAGGGGGCGGTAATGAAAAACTGTTTTTT
>TRBD2|TRBJ2-1|TRBV25-1|-
CASSDLLAASYNEQFF
TGTGCCAGCAGTGATCTACTAGCGGCCTCCTACAATGAGCAGTTCTTC
>TRBD1|TRBJ1-5|TRBV7-9|-
CASSADRGNSNQPQHF
TGTGCCAGCAGTGCCGACAGGGGGAATAGCAATCAGCCCCAGCATTTT
>-|TRBJ1-2|TRBV19|once
CASSGGDYGYTF
TGTGCCAGTAGTGGAGGAGATTATGGCTACACCTTC
>TRBD1|TRBJ2-7|TRBV5-1|-
CASSPGTGGDEQYF
TGCGCCAGCAGCCCGGGGACAGGAGGAGACGAGCAGTACTTC
>-|TRBJ2-2|TRBV2|once
CASSEREVGGELFF
TGTGCCAGCAGTGAGAGGGAGGTGGGCGGGGAGCTGTTTTTT
>TRBD1|TRBJ1-2|TRBV15|-
CATSREPGQGLNYGYTF
TGTGCCACCAGCAGAGAGCCGGGACAGGGACTTAACTATGGCTACACCTTC
>-|TRBJ2-7|TRBV3-1/TRBV3-2|once
CASRGQGEQYF
TGTGCCAGCAGGGGGCAGGGCGAGCAGTACTTC
>TRBD2|TRBJ2-7|TRBV6-5|-
CASSSPGRGTYEQYF
TGTGCCAGCAGTTCCCCCGGGAGGGGGACCTACGAGCAGTACTTC
>-|TRBJ1-5|TRBV9|-
CASSYGTGGASNQPQHF
TGTGCCAGCAGTTACGGGACCGGGGGGGCGAGCAATCAGCCCCAGCATTTT